The 12 T cell receptor beta chains reported below all come from one sample, sequenced in a study of molecular identifiers for immune sequencing clone quantification. TCRdb processed the PCR reads anew with MiXCR; each CDR3 protein has one entry. Seen here are roughly 65,000 distinct CDR3 sequences, around 17% observed once, and the top ten hold 1.3% to 1.5%. The sequenced sample consisted of naive CD8+ T cells from blood, with Jurkat cell RNA spiked in. Regarding subset: FACS-sorted CD8+CD4-CCR7+CD45RA+ naive T cells. The receptors here all came from a human donor in good health. Some libraries in this study had Jurkat cell RNA spiked in.

Many counts were recorded for this clonotype. The CDR3 DNA is TGTGCCAGTAGTAGGGGGGCGGATGAGCAGTTCTTC. As protein: CASSRGADEQFF. This sequence joins TRBV19 and TRBJ2-1; the D gene could be TRBD1 or TRBD2 (6 bases each). The V end was cut by 4 bases, the J end by 8 bases, with 9 bases between. This CDR3 spans 12 amino acids. CDR1 and CDR2 (germline): LNHDA, SQIVND (reference sequence).

As to this clonotype: The germline gene is not matched at one end of the junction; a read error may be the cause. The chain joins TRBV24-1 to TRBJ1-1, with TRBD1 as a possible D gene (5 bases). CDR1 and CDR2 (germline): KGHDR, SFDVKD. This CDR3 is 16 amino acids long. CDR3 amino acids: CATSERRRGPNTEAFF. CDR3 sequence (DNA): TGTGCCACCAGTGAACGACGACGGGGACCGAACACTGAAGCCTTCTTT.

Concerning this clonotype: One junction end disagrees with the germline gene, perhaps due to a read error. V usage is TRBV27 and J usage is TRBJ2-7, with D perhaps TRBD1 (5 bases). This CDR3 has 12 residues. Germline V gene sequence: CDR1 MNHEY, CDR2 SMNVEV (reference sequence). In nucleotides, the CDR3 is TGTGCCGGCAGTTTTCGAGGACAAGAGCAGTACTTC. As protein: CAGSFRGQEQYF.

This chain links TRBV2 with TRBJ2-1, with 10 bases fitting TRBD2. V lost 2 bases, J lost 7 bases, and 17 bases stayed unmatched. Germline V gene sequence: CDR1 SNHLY, CDR2 FYNNEI. This CDR3 spans 19 amino acids. CDR3 residues: CASSEYHGQREGLTNEQFF. CDR3 DNA: TGTGCCAGCAGTGAATATCATGGCCAGCGGGAGGGTCTTACAAATGAGCAGTTCTTC.

With regard to this clonotype: A much larger clone lies one base from this, so it may be a read error. The chain is built from TRBV6-5 and TRBJ2-2, with 7 bases identical to TRBD2. Germline CDR1 is MNHEY and CDR2 is SVGAGI. V lost 2 bases, J lost 8 bases, and 2 bases stayed unmatched. The length of the CDR3 is 13 residues. The CDR3: CASSYPGGGELFF. The CDR3 DNA reads TGTGCCAGCAGTTACCCCGGGGGGGGGGAGCTGTTTTTT.

This clonotype was picked up many times. This chain joins TRBV27 and TRBJ2-7, with 14 bases identical to TRBD2. The V segment lost 5 bases and the J segment 7 bases; nucleotides outside the gene matches: 10. The length of the CDR3 is 16 residues. CDR1 and CDR2 from the germline V gene are MNHEY and SMNVEV (reference sequence). The chain's CDR3 is CASSPRLAGGPGEQYF. CDR3 DNA: TGTGCCAGCAGTCCACGACTAGCGGGAGGGCCAGGGGAGCAGTACTTC.

At least ten counts were recorded for this clonotype. The chain employs TRBV29-1 and TRBJ1-3; 7 bases are a match to TRBD1. Trimming took 3 bases from V and 0 from J; bases not matched to a gene: 2. CDR3 length equals 14 residues. CDR1 SQVTM and CDR2 ANQGSEA come from the germline V gene. The CDR3 loop is CSVEGQNSGNTIYF. Written as DNA, the CDR3 is TGCAGCGTTGAGGGACAGAACTCTGGAAACACCATATATTTT. Full variable domain (rest looked up from reference TRBV29-1 and TRBJ1-3): SAVISQKPSRDICQRGTSLTIQCQVDSQVTMMFWYRQQPGQSLTLIATANQGSEATYESGFVIDKFPISRPNLTFSTLTVSNMSPEDSSIYLCSVEGQNSGNTIYFGEGSWLTVV.

There are many counts of this clonotype. The CDR3 here is CASSWREATYEQYF. CDR3 DNA: TGTGCCAGTAGTTGGCGGGAGGCGACCTACGAGCAGTACTTC. V usage is TRBV19 and J usage is TRBJ2-7; 8 nucleotides align to TRBD2. Per the germline V gene, CDR1 is LNHDA and CDR2 is SQIVND (reference sequence). The CDR3 is 14 amino acids. The V and J ends lost 5 bases and 2 bases, in that order; junction bases with no gene match: 5. The complete variable domain, with remaining parts taken from reference TRBV19 and TRBJ2-7, reads DGGITQSPKYLFRKEGQNVTLSCEQNLNHDAMYWYRQDPGQGLRLIYYSQIVNDFQKGDIAEGYSVSREKKESFPLTVTSAQKNPTAFYLCASSWREATYEQYFGPGTRLTVT.

CDR3 in amino acids: CASSPLTSAGELFF. Written as DNA, the CDR3 is TGTGCCAGCAGTCCACTGACTAGTGCCGGGGAGCTGTTTTTT. The chain couples TRBV27 to TRBJ2-2; the D gene is possibly TRBD2 (6 bases). V dropped 5 bases and J dropped 6 bases, with 13 bases sitting between them. This CDR3 is built from 14 residues. In germline, CDR1 is MNHEY, CDR2 SMNVEV (reference sequence).

The sample holds many counts of this clonotype. The chain has TRBV13 and TRBJ2-5; 8 bases fit TRBD1. The CDR3 extends over 15 amino acids. The V segment lost 5 bases and the J segment 2 bases; nucleotides outside the gene matches: 7. CDR1 is PRHDT, CDR2 FYEKMQ, per germline (reference sequence). In nucleotides, the CDR3 is TGTGCCAGCAGCGCCAGGGGGCTACTTCAAGAGACCCAGTACTTC. Its translation: CASSARGLLQETQYF.

This clonotype has more than one count but fewer than ten. The rearrangement uses TRBV20-1 and TRBJ2-2, with TRBD2 matching 8 bases. V was clipped by 3 bases and J by 7 bases; unmatched bases: 13. The V gene's germline CDR1 is DFQATT and CDR2 SNEGSKA (reference sequence). This CDR3 region has 16 residues. For the CDR3, the DNA is TGCAGTGCTAGGGACTTGTCGGGAGGGGGATTCGGGGAGCTGTTTTTT. Amino acid sequence: CSARDLSGGGFGELFF.

The sample holds many counts of this clonotype. CDR3 sequence (DNA): TGCAGTGCTCCCGACCCGGGCTCCTACGAGCAGTACTTC. This encodes CSAPDPGSYEQYF. The chain links TRBV20-1 to TRBJ2-7; D is ambiguous. CDR1 is DFQATT and CDR2 is SNEGSKA in the germline V gene (reference sequence). The CDR3 has 13 residues. Trimming cost V 5 bases and J 0 bases, with 11 bases left between them.